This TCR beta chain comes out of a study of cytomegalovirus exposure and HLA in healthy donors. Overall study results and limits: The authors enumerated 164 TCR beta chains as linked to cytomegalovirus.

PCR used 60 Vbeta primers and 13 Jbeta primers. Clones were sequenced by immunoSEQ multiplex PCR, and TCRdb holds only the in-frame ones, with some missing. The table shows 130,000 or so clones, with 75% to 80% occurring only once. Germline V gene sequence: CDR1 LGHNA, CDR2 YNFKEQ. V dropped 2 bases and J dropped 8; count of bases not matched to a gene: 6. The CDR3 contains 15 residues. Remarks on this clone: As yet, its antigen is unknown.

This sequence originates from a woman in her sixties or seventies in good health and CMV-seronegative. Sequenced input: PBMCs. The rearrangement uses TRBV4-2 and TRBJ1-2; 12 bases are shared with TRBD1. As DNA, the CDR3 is TGTGCCAGCAGCCAAAGGGGACAGGGGGCGGAAGGCTACACCTTC. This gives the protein CASSQRGQGAEGYTF.